This T cell receptor beta chain appears in the sequencing data of a study of PD-L1 blockade in urothelial cancer. At the level of the study: Patients initiated atezolizumab in 2014 at 1,200 mg intravenously every 3 weeks.

Time point meaning: pretreatment peripheral blood. The study collected 1 to 8 samples per patient, pretreatment and on-treatment. TCRdb's copy holds only in-frame clones and misses some; the assay was immunoSEQ multiplex PCR. The sample has tens of thousands of clones; over 65% are singletons. Whole-study results and caveats: At the 3-week point, tumor-associated blood clones expanded more in durable-benefit patients.

Points on this clone: Its antigen is undetermined.

The CDR3 runs to 13 residues. Germline values: CDR1 MNHNY, CDR2 SVGAGI (reference sequence). The germline V and J ends were trimmed by 6 bases and 8 bases, with 14 bases remaining between them. This rearrangement joins TRBV6-6 to TRBJ1-3, with a possible D match to TRBD1 (5 bases). The sequences come from PBMCs, collected around atezolizumab (anti-PD-L1) treatment. The TCR originated in a man aged 55 to 69 with urothelial cancer. The CDR3 DNA follows: TGTGCCAGCAGGCTAGGGGCCCGGGACACCATATATTTT. It yields the protein CASRLGARDTIYF.